This T cell receptor (beta chain) came from a study of kidney transplant recipient with SARS-CoV-2 infection (dated by TCRdb to the early 2020s). The time point label, read with the paper, signifies: pre-pandemic baseline sample and day 111 after first positive SARS-CoV-2 test. For CDR1 and CDR2, the germline V gene lists ENHRY and SYGVKD. Cut back by 0 bases and 0 bases, the V and J ends lie 11 bases apart. The CDR3 has 16 amino acids, counting the end cysteine and phenylalanine. Just CDR3 DNA is preserved here, 48 bases in frame from base 1. Sequencing relied on an Illumina MiSeq. Profiling of the peripheral T cell repertoire targeted human TCRbeta genes. Concerning the study's data processing: Beta-binomial modelling was used to test for differences in clonotype abundance while accounting for variability over time. Clonotypes that had expanded were screened against the ImmuneCODE reference database of SARS-CoV-2-associated TCRs and mapped onto regions of the viral genome. Additional repertoire analyses examined TRBV gene usage, CDR3 length, CDR3 amino acid overlap between time points, distributions of clonotype abundance, and Jaccard similarity. TCRdb passed the public sequencing reads through fastp at Q25 and MiXCR, retaining productive beta sequences. Every distinct CDR3 protein forms one entry, paired with its most common genes and DNA. Here the V and J calls rest on TCRdb's processing, not on the authors' analysis. In all, the sample holds about 240,000 distinct CDR3 sequences, and more than 25% of those were seen once. The ten largest make up about 7% of the sample.

The sample holds many counts of this clonotype. Its binding antigen is unknown. Nothing much larger sits one base from this clone, and base qualities are not available. The starting material was a blood sample, obtained at baseline and around day 120 from a kidney transplant recipient. The TCR comes from a male patient between 25 and 40 years old who had COVID-19 and was a kidney transplant recipient. After a transplant, some T cells may be of graft donor origin. Recombination joined TRBV10-3 with TRBJ1-2, with a weak D call of TRBD1 (5 bases match). The DNA sequence is as follows: TGTGCCATCAGTGAGTCGAGTGACAGATCTAACTATGGCTACACCTTC. This encodes CAISESSDRSNYGYTF.